The present TCR beta chain was sequenced within a study of CD4+ T cells in melanoma. Notes on the study in general: CD8+ T cell, macrophage and B cell function reportedly correlated with neoantigen-specific CD4+ T cells. Neoantigen-specific CD4+ T cells in melanoma reportedly had diverse differentiation states.

Worth noting for this clone: The antigen is not known.

Sequencing used immunoSEQ multiplex PCR; TCRdb keeps in-frame clones, though not all of them. The data show 20,000 to 25,000 clones, about three quarters seen once. The germline CDR1 and CDR2 sequences are KGHSH and LQKENI. The V gene end was trimmed by 2 bases and the J gene end by 6 bases; junction bases not matched to a gene: 5. The CDR3 length is 14 residues. The sequence was obtained from a human donor with melanoma. This chain connects TRBV18 to TRBJ2-5; 8 bases agree with TRBD1. The CDR3 nucleotides are TGTGCCAGCTCACCATTGGACAGGGCGAAGACCCAGTACTTC. Amino acid sequence: CASSPLDRAKTQYF.